This T cell receptor beta chain was identified in a study of regulatory T cells in long-lasting Graves disease (dated by TCRdb to about 2021). Regarding the study in general: Persistent Graves' disease was defined as antithyroid drug treatment for over 5 years with persistently positive TSH receptor autoantibodies. This study used TCR sequencing and RNA sequencing of peripheral blood to compare persistent Graves' disease patients against newly diagnosed Graves' disease patients. A total of around 35 samples underwent TCR sequencing: around 13 from persistent and roughly 20 from newly diagnosed Graves' disease patients. The study took place in China and was registered as a clinical trial. Persistent Graves' disease patients in the clinical cohort had taken antithyroid drugs for about 9.7 years on average. Study-wide conclusions, independent of this receptor: As a limitation, the authors acknowledged that the small sample size may reduce accuracy. Compared with newly diagnosed patients, persistent Graves' disease patients had lower TCR Shannon entropy and fewer highly expanded clones, which suggests clonal expansion. A larger number of public clonotypes was shared among persistent patients (around 3,000) than among newly diagnosed patients (over 850). Sequencing and analysis were restricted to the TCR beta chain. Only peripheral blood was studied, because thyroid tissue, the primary lesion, was inaccessible.

Concerning this clonotype: Its target antigen remains unknown. Base qualities are missing; no much larger clone stands one base away.

The protocol used for the library was multiplex PCR. Sequencing used an Illumina HiSeq 4000. TCR beta libraries were built with iRepertoire HTBI primers and Arm-PCR amplification of CDR3 regions. PCR products were gel purified before sequencing. As for the authors' bioinformatics: A total of 62 TRBV and 14 TRBJ segments were identified across samples and were used for gene usage analysis of CDR3 amino acid clonotypes. COPE and FqMerger were used to merge the filtered high-quality paired reads into contigs. BLAST was used to align contigs to IMGT TRBV, TRBD and TRBJ reference genes, with CDR3 defined following IMGT. Any clonotype with a frequency above 0.1% was counted as a highly expanded clone. Repertoire diversity was measured by Shannon entropy, and V-J evenness by the Gini coefficient. A clonotype found in more than one individual was treated as public. The public sequencing data were trimmed at Q25 with fastp and processed into clonotypes with MiXCR by TCRdb, which kept only in-frame beta chains. Rows merge per CDR3 protein into single entries with the most common DNA and genes. In this record, the V and J calls reflect TCRdb's handling and not the investigators' own analysis. This sample has about 660,000 distinct CDR3 sequences in its table, and 25% to 30% of those were observed once. Together, the top ten hold around 40% of the sample.

The time point label on this specimen signifies: persistent/refractory GD, antithyroid drugs over 5 years with positive TRAb. RNA was extracted from PBMCs in TRIzol for both TCR sequencing and RNA sequencing. The diagnosis of Graves' disease followed American Thyroid Association guidelines. Patients were recruited from an endocrinology department in Xi'an, China. From each patient, 7.5 to 10 milliliters of peripheral blood was collected into an EDTA anticoagulant tube. Ficoll Paque Plus density gradient separation was used to isolate PBMCs, and no further T cell sorting was done. RNA quality was checked with an Agilent 2100 Bioanalyzer and agarose gel, and concentration with a NanoDrop 2000. Sample: peripheral blood mononuclear cells (PBMCs), taken when the disease was refractory, from a patient treated with antithyroid drugs. The TCR originated in a female donor with Graves disease.

The CDR3: CASSRTSGIDNEQFF. The sequenced DNA is TGTGCCAGCAGTAGGACTAGCGGGATTGACAATGAGCAGTTCTTC. The chain joins TRBV2 to TRBJ2-1; TRBD2 fits 12 bases in the junction. Via the germline V gene, CDR1 is SNHLY and CDR2 FYNNEI. Trimming removed 5 bases from V and 5 bases from J; the gene matches leave 4 bases unexplained. The CDR3 sequence holds 15 residues, the cysteine and phenylalanine included. The sequence is cut down to CDR3 DNA, 45 bases in frame from base 1.